This entry lists 19 T cell receptor beta chains sequenced from one sample in a study of low-dose radiotherapy and immunotherapy resistance in tumors. Time point specified: before trial treatment. TRAV- and TRBV-specific primers, spanning alpha and beta chains, primed first-strand cDNA. A constant-region primer paired with the V-primer adapter amplified TCRs over about 18 PCR cycles. TCRdb itself ran the reads through MiXCR, one entry per CDR3 protein. This table holds around 99,000 distinct CDR3 sequences, more than 8.5% found once. The sequencing here drew on PBMCs, taken before treatment. The source is a male donor with prostate cancer.

This clonotype has ten or more counts. The CDR3 region is CSVQGENQPQHF. Here the CDR3 DNA reads TGCAGTGTTCAGGGGGAGAATCAGCCCCAGCATTTT. The chain recombines TRBV20-1 with TRBJ1-5; 7 positions match TRBD1. CDR1 and CDR2 from the germline V gene are DFQATT and SNEGSKA (reference sequence). The CDR3 spans 12 residues. V was clipped by 7 bases and J by 4 bases; unmatched bases: 4.

This clonotype was picked up many times. The V call is TRBV9, the J call TRBJ1-5; D is ambiguous. The V end was cut by 0 bases, the J end by 0 bases, with 7 bases between. CDR1 and CDR2 from the germline V gene are SGDLS and YYNGEE. The CDR3 length is 15 residues. The CDR3 spells CASSVEGNSNQPQHF. CDR3 nucleotides: TGTGCCAGCAGCGTAGAAGGAAATAGCAATCAGCCCCAGCATTTT.

The table lists this clonotype with a few counts. A far larger clone is a single base away, which makes a read error likely. The J gene is TRBJ2-7, the V gene TRBV11-2; no reliable D call. Trimming took 0 bases from V and 7 from J, leaving 10 bases between them. From germline, CDR1 is SGHAT and CDR2 FQNNGV. CDR3 length: 13 residues. The CDR3 here is CASSLEWRGEQYF. CDR3 DNA sequence: TGTGCCAGCAGCTTAGAATGGCGTGGTGAGCAGTACTTC.

There are many counts of this clonotype. The chain has TRBV6-2 or TRBV6-3 and TRBJ1-5, with 10 nucleotides matching TRBD1. V gave up 7 bases and J gave up 6 bases; unmatched junction bases: 3. CDR3 length: 13 residues. Per germline, CDR1 MNHEY and CDR2 SVGEGT. In DNA, the CDR3 is TGTGCCAGCAACGACAGGGGGCTTCAGCCCCAGCATTTT. Its translation is CASNDRGLQPQHF.

This clonotype was counted between two and nine times. The CDR3 sequence: CASSSWGRDEQYF. The CDR3 nucleotides read TGTGCCAGCAGTTCGTGGGGGCGAGACGAGCAGTACTTC. The V gene is TRBV28, the J gene TRBJ2-7; a possible D gene is TRBD1 (6 bases). Deletions cut 4 bases from V and 5 bases from J, with 12 bases between. CDR3 length: 13 amino acids. CDR1 and CDR2 (germline): MDHEN, SYDVKM.

This clonotype was counted many times. The chain joins TRBV4-1 to TRBJ2-7; TRBD1 aligns across 7 bases. Trimming cost V 4 bases and J 0 bases; bases outside gene matches: 6. Germline V gene sequence: CDR1 MGHRA, CDR2 YSYEKL. The CDR3 runs to 15 residues. The CDR3 region is CASSLGQRSSYEQYF. The DNA for the CDR3 is TGCGCCAGCAGCCTGGGACAGCGAAGCTCCTACGAGCAGTACTTC.

The sample holds many counts of this clonotype. This chain connects TRBV12-3 or TRBV12-4 to TRBJ2-1, with 8 bases that match TRBD2. The V and J ends lost 8 bases and 5 bases, in that order; junction bases with no gene match: 8. This CDR3 contains 14 residues. CDR3 protein: CASARTSSDNEQFF. The CDR3, as DNA: TGTGCCAGCGCCCGGACTAGCAGTGACAATGAGCAGTTCTTC.

The table lists this clonotype with many counts. The genes are TRBV5-6 and TRBJ1-1; TRBD1 matches at 11 bases. Germline values: CDR1 SGHDT, CDR2 YYEEEE. Losses at the gene ends were 2 bases for V and 4 bases for J; bases not matched to a gene: 4. The CDR3 extends over 15 amino acids. The CDR3 loop is CASSFLGTGGTEAFF. The CDR3 DNA reads as TGTGCCAGCAGCTTTTTAGGGACAGGGGGCACTGAAGCTTTCTTT. Filled out from reference TRBV5-6 and TRBJ1-1, the complete variable domain reads DAGVTQSPTHLIKTRGQQVTLRCSPKSGHDTVSWYQQALGQGPQFIFQYYEEEERQRGNFPDRFSGHQFPNYSSELNVNALLLGDSALYLCASSFLGTGGTEAFFGQGTRLTVV.

This sequence joins TRBV27 and TRBJ2-2; a possible D gene is TRBD2 (6 bases). Germline V gene data show CDR1 as MNHEY and CDR2 as SMNVEV (reference sequence). The CDR3 extends over 16 amino acids. V lost 6 bases and J lost 6, with 20 bases in between. The CDR3 DNA reads as TGTGCCAGCAGCTTTGGAGGGTTCCGAGCACCCGGGGAGCTGTTTTTT. The encoded protein is CASSFGGFRAPGELFF.

Ten or more counts support this clonotype. The chain employs TRBV29-1 and TRBJ2-5, with D possibly being TRBD1 or TRBD2 (5 bases each). Looked up from germline, CDR1 is SQVTM and CDR2 is ANQGSEA. The V end lost 7 bases, the J end lost 5 bases, and 14 bases lay between the germline ends. This CDR3 is 12 amino acids long. Written as DNA, the CDR3 is TGCAGCGCTCTGGGGACCGGGGAGACCCAGTACTTC. It encodes CSALGTGETQYF.

The chain recombines TRBV10-3 with TRBJ2-1; D is possibly TRBD2 (6 bases). The V gene's germline CDR1 is ENHRY and CDR2 SYGVKD. Trimming removed 4 bases from V and 0 bases from J, with 10 bases in between. This CDR3 has 15 residues. This chain's CDR3 is CAISGRETSYNEQFF. As DNA, the CDR3 is TGTGCCATCAGTGGTCGGGAGACCTCCTACAATGAGCAGTTCTTC.

This clonotype was seen at least ten times. In DNA, the CDR3 is TGTGCCAGCAGTCAGCGGCAGTACTTC. Amino acids: CASSQRQYF. This chain links TRBV27 with TRBJ2-7, with D uncertain. The germline gives CDR1 MNHEY, CDR2 SMNVEV (reference sequence). V was clipped by 5 bases and J by 9 bases, with 5 bases between them. This CDR3 is 9 amino acids long.

In DNA form, the CDR3 reads TGTGCCAGCAGCCCACTCAAGGGGGGACAGGATAATTCACCCCTCCACTTT. Protein: CASSPLKGGQDNSPLHF. This chain joins TRBV28 and TRBJ1-6; 8 bases are shared with TRBD1. In germline, CDR1 is MDHEN, CDR2 SYDVKM. Trimming at V came to 6 bases and at J to 5 bases, leaving 12 bases not matched to a gene. The CDR3 is 17 amino acids.

This clonotype has at least ten counts. This chain links TRBV5-4 with TRBJ1-4; TRBD1 might be the D (5 bases). The CDR3 extends over 12 amino acids. Germline V gene lookup returns CDR1 SGHNT and CDR2 YYREEE (reference sequence). V gave up 0 bases and J gave up 12 bases, with 9 bases separating them. The CDR3 region has the DNA TGTGCCAGCAGCTTGGAATCGGGGGAACTGTTTTTT. Amino acids: CASSLESGELFF.

This clonotype was counted at least ten times. DNA of the CDR3: TGTGCCAGCAGCCGACTAGAGGGGAGGAATGAGCAGTTCTTC. This encodes CASSRLEGRNEQFF. V gene TRBV6-5 combines with J gene TRBJ2-1; a possible D gene is TRBD2 (6 bases). Germline V gives CDR1 MNHEY, CDR2 SVGAGI. V lost 6 bases and J 7 bases, leaving 16 bases between the germline ends. The CDR3 has 14 residues.

This clonotype was seen repeatedly, ten times or more. This sequence joins TRBV18 and TRBJ2-5; no definite D call. Germline values: CDR1 KGHSH, CDR2 LQKENI. The length of the CDR3 is 13 residues. Trimming stripped 3 bases from V and 2 bases from J, with 7 bases between. CDR3 nucleotides: TGTGCCAGCTCACCTTCACCACAAGAGACCCAGTACTTC. Protein product: CASSPSPQETQYF.

In its sample, this clonotype was seen many times. This sequence joins TRBV10-3 and TRBJ2-7; TRBD1 matches at 9 bases. Germline CDR1 and CDR2: ENHRY and SYGVKD. The V and J ends lost 6 bases and 6 bases, in that order; junction bases with no gene match: 24. The CDR3 has 19 amino acids. The CDR3: CAIRTRPDRGGGSLSEQYF. The DNA for the CDR3 is TGTGCCATCAGAACACGCCCGGACAGGGGTGGCGGGAGTTTATCCGAGCAGTACTTC.

This clonotype was observed many times. V usage is TRBV10-3 and J usage is TRBJ1-5; 7 bases are shared with TRBD1. The trim removed 4 bases at V and 3 bases at J, leaving 3 bases unmatched. There are 14 residues in the CDR3. Germline assignment: CDR1 ENHRY and CDR2 SYGVKD. The CDR3 loop reads CAISVTGDNQPQHF. The CDR3 DNA reads TGTGCCATCAGTGTAACAGGGGACAATCAGCCCCAGCATTTT.

Remarks on this clonotype: The DNA is left out, because the CDR3 cannot be placed on it with certainty; the CDR3 is given as TCRdb lists it. The CDR3 protein is CASSLRGTDELFFF. This chain links TRBV5-1 with TRBJ2-2; whether TRBD1, the table's D call, matches the DNA was not checked. The CDR3 is 14 amino acids long, termini counted. Germline CDR1 and CDR2: SGHRS and YFSETQ.